The 2 T cell receptor beta chains in this list originate from one sample, sequenced in a study of blood T cell repertoires in COVID-19. Assay used: immunoSEQ multiplex PCR; TCRdb lists only in-frame clones, some missing. Here the sample spans about 240,000 clones, approximately 83% being singletons. Material for sequencing was peripheral blood. Receptors originate from a man younger than 45 who had recovered from COVID-19.

This clone has more than one count but fewer than ten. Other nucleotide sequences from this sample produce the same CDR3. The chain employs TRBV9 and TRBJ2-7, with 8 bases lining up with TRBD2. CDR1 is SGDLS and CDR2 is YYNGEE in the germline V gene. The junction had 5 bases not matched to a gene; V was cut back by 0 bases and J by 3 bases. CDR3 size: 15 residues. The CDR3 DNA is TGTGCCAGCAGCGTAGGTGGCGGGGGGAGCTACGAGCAGTACTTC. It yields the protein CASSVGGGGSYEQYF.

V and J are TRBV7-2 and TRBJ1-1, with TRBD1 identical over 8 bases. Germline CDR1 reads SGHTA; CDR2 reads FQGNSA. V was pared by 2 bases and J by 0 bases, with 2 bases of the junction left unmatched. The CDR3 has 15 amino acids. CDR3 DNA sequence: TGTGCCAGCAGCTTAAGACAGGGGATGAACACTGAAGCTTTCTTT. Residues: CASSLRQGMNTEAFF.